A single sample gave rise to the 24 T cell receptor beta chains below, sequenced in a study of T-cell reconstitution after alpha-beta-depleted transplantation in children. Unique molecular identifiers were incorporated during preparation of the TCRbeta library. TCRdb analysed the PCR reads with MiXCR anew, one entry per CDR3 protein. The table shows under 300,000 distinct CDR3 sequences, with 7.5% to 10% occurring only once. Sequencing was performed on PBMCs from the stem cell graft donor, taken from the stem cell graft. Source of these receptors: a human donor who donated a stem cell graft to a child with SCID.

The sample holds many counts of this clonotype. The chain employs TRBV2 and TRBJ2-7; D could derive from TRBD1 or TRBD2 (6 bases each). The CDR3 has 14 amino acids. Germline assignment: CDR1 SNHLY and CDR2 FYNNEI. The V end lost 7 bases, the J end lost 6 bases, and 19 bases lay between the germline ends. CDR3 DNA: TGTGCCAGCACCGATCGTGGGGGGCGCGGCGAGCAGTACTTC. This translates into CASTDRGGRGEQYF.

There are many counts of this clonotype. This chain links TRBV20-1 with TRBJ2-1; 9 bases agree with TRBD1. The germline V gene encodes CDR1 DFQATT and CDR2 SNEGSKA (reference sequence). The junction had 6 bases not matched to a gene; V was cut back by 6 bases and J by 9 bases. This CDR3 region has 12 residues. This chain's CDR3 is CSASDRGAEQFF. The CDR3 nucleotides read TGCAGTGCCTCCGACAGGGGGGCTGAGCAGTTCTTC.

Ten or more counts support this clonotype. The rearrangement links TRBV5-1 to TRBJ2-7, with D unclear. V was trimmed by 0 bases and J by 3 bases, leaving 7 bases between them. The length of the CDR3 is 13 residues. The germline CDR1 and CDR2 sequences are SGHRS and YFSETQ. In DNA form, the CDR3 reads TGCGCCAGCAGCTTGGTGTCCTTCTACGAGCAGTACTTC. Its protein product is CASSLVSFYEQYF. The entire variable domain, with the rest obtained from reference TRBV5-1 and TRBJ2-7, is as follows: KAGVTQTPRYLIKTRGQQVTLSCSPISGHRSVSWYQQTPGQGLQFLFEYFSETQRNKGNFPGRFSGRQFSNSRSEMNVSTLELGDSALYLCASSLVSFYEQYFGPGTRLTVT.

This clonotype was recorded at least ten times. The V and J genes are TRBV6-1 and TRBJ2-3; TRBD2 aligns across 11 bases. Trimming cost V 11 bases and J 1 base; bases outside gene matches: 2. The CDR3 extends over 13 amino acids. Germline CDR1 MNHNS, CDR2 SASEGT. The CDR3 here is CAGGLAGTDTQYF. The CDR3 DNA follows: TGTGCCGGGGGACTAGCGGGCACAGATACGCAGTATTTT.

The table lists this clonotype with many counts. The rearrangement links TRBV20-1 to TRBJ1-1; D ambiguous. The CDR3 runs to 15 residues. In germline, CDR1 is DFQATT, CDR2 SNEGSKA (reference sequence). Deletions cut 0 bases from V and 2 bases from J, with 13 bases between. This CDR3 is CSARDLPYSNTEAFF. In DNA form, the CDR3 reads TGCAGTGCTAGAGATCTTCCTTATTCCAACACTGAAGCTTTCTTT.

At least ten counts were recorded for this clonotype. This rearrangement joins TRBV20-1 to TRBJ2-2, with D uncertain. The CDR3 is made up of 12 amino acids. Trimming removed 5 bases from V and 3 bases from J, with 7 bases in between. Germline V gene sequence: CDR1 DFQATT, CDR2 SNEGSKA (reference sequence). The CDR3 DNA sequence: TGCAGTGCTGAAGATTACACCGGGGAGCTGTTTTTT. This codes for CSAEDYTGELFF.

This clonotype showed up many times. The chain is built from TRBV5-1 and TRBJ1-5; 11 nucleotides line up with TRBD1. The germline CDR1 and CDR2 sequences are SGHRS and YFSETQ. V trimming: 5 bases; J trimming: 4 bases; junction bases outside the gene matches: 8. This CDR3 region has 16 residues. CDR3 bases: TGCGCCAGCAGTGAGGGACAGGGGGGTGCAAATCAGCCCCAGCATTTT. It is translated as CASSEGQGGANQPQHF.

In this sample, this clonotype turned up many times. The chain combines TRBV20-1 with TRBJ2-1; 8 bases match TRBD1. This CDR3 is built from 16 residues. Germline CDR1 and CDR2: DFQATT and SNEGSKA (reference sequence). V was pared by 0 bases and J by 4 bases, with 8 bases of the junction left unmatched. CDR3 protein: CSARDVGDRGYNEQFF. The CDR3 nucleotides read TGCAGTGCTAGAGATGTCGGAGACAGGGGATACAATGAGCAGTTCTTC.

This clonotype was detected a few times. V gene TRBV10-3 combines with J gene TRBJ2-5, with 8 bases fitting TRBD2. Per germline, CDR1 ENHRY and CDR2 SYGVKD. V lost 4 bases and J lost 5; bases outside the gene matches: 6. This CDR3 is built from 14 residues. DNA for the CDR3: TGTGCCATCAGTGGGATAGCGGGGCGGGAGACCCAGTACTTC. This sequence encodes CAISGIAGRETQYF.

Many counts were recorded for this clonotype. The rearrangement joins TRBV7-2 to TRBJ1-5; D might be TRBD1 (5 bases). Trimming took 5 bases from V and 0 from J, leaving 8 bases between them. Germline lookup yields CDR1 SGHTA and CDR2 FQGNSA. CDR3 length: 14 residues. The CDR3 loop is CASSEQGSNQPQHF. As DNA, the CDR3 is TGTGCCAGCAGCGAGCAGGGTAGCAATCAGCCCCAGCATTTT.

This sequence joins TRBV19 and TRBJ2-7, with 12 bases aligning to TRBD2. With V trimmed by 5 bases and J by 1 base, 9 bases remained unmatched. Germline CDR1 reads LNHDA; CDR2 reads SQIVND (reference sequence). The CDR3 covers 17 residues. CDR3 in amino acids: CASSQDSGLAGSYEQYF. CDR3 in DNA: TGTGCCAGTAGTCAGGATTCCGGACTAGCGGGGTCCTACGAGCAGTACTTC.

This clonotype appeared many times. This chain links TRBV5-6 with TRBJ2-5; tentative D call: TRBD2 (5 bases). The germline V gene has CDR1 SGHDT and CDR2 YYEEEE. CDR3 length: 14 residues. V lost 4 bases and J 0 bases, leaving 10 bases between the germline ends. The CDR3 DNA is TGTGCCAGCAGCGCGACGGGATACCAAGAGACCCAGTACTTC. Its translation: CASSATGYQETQYF.

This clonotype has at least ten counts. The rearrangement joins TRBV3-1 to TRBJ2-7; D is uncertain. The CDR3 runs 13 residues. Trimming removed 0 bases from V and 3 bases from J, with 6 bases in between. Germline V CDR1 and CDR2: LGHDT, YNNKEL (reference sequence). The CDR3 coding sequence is TGTGCCAGCAGCCAAGAATGGGACTACGAGCAGTACTTC. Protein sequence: CASSQEWDYEQYF.

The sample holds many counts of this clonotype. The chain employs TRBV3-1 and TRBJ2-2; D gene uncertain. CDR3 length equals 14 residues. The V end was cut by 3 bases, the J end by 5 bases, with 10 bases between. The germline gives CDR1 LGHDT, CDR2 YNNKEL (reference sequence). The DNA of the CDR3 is TGTGCCAGCAGCCACCTCGCAGATACCGGGGAGCTGTTTTTT. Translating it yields CASSHLADTGELFF.

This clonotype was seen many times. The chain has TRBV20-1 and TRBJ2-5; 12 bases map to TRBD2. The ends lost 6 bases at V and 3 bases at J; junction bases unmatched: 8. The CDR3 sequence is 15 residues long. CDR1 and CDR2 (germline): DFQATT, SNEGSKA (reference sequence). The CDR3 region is CSAYLAGGRKETQYF. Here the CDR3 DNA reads TGCAGTGCCTACCTAGCGGGGGGGAGAAAAGAGACCCAGTACTTC.

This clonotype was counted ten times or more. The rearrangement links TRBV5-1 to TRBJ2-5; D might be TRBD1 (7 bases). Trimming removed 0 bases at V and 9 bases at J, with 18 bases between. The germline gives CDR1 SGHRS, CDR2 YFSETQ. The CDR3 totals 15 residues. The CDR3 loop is CASSLGTAGGSAQYF. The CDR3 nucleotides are TGCGCCAGCAGCTTGGGAACAGCAGGGGGGAGTGCCCAGTACTTC.

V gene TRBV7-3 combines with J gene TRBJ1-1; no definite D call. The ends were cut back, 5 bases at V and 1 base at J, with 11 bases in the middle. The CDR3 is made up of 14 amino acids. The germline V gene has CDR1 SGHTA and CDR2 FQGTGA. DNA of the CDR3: TGTGCCAGCAGCGTCCGGGCCGGGAACACTGAAGCTTTCTTT. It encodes CASSVRAGNTEAFF.

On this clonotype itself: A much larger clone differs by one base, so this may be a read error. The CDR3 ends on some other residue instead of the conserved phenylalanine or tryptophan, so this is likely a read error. CDR3: CSATGGPDTQYL. DNA of the CDR3: TGCAGCGCTACGGGGGGGCCCGATACGCAGTATTTG. This chain links TRBV29-1 with TRBJ2-3; 8 bases are shared with TRBD2. Per the germline V gene, CDR1 is SQVTM and CDR2 is ANQGSEA. The CDR3 runs to 12 residues. J gave up 6 bases and V 7 bases, and 6 bases lay outside the gene matches.

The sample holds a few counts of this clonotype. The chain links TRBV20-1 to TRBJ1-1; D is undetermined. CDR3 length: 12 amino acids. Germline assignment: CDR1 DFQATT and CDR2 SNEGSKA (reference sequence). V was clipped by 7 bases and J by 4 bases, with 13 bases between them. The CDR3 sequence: CSVWGIGTEAFF. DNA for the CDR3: TGCAGTGTTTGGGGTATAGGCACTGAAGCTTTCTTT.

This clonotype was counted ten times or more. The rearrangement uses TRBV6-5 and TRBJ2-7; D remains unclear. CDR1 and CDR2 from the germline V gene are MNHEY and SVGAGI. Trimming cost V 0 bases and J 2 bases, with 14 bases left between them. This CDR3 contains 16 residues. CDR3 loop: CASSYSMAGSTYEQYF. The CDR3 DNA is TGTGCCAGCAGTTACTCGATGGCCGGGTCCACCTACGAGCAGTACTTC.

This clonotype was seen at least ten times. Written as DNA, the CDR3 is TGTGCCAGCAGCCTACTCGGGGGGGCTGGCACTGAAGCTTTCTTT. This gives the protein CASSLLGGAGTEAFF. This chain connects TRBV7-9 to TRBJ1-1; a weak D match, TRBD1 (6 bases). In germline, CDR1 is SEHNR, CDR2 FQNEAQ (reference sequence). With 5 bases removed from V and 4 bases from J, the gap between germline ends came to 17 bases. The CDR3 totals 15 residues.

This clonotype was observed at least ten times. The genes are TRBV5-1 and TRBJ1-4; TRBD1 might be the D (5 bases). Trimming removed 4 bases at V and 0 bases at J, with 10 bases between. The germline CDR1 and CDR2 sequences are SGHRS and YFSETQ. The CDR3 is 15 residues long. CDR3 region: CASSQSTATNEKLFF. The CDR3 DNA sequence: TGCGCCAGCAGCCAGTCGACAGCAACTAATGAAAAACTGTTTTTT.

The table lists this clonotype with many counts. CDR3 loop: CATGWWGANEQFF. The DNA for the CDR3 is TGTGCCACGGGGTGGTGGGGGGCCAATGAGCAGTTCTTC. This sequence joins TRBV2 and TRBJ2-1; D might be TRBD1 or TRBD2, each matching 6 bases. Germline loops: CDR1 SNHLY, CDR2 FYNNEI. The CDR3 length is 13 residues. Trimming pared 10 bases from V and 6 bases from J, leaving 16 bases between.

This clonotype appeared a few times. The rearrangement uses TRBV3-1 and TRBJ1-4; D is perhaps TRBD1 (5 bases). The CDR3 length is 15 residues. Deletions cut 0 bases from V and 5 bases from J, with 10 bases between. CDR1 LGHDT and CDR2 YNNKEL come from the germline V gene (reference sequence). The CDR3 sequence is CASSQDVGGNEKLFF. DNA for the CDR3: TGTGCCAGCAGCCAAGATGTGGGGGGAAATGAAAAACTGTTTTTT.